A single sample is the source of the 30 T cell receptor beta chains below, sequenced in a study of T cell clonotyping in hematopoietic cell transplantation. Time point meaning: recipient sample about 28 days before transplant, after cytoreduction. The assay was immunoSEQ multiplex PCR, and TCRdb's table has in-frame clones only and misses some. Of roughly 30,000 clones in the sample, 70% to 80% were seen once. Here the sequenced sample was peripheral blood mononuclear cells, taken before stem cell transplant. The origin of the receptors is a woman aged 25 to 39 with chronic myeloid leukemia. Some clones in this sample may be carry-over from other donors' samples.

The chain employs TRBV2 and TRBJ2-5; 11 bases fit TRBD1. There are 15 residues in the CDR3. V lost 6 bases and J lost 6; bases outside the gene matches: 9. Per the germline V gene, CDR1 is SNHLY and CDR2 is FYNNEI. CDR3 in DNA: TGTGCCAGCAGATCAGCGGACAGGGGGCTTAAGACCCAGTACTTC. Amino acid sequence: CASRSADRGLKTQYF. Complete variable domain (other parts from reference TRBV2 and TRBJ2-5): EPEVTQTPSHQVTQMGQEVILRCVPISNHLYFYWYRQILGQKVEFLVSFYNNEISEKSEIFDDQFSVERPDGSNFTLKIRSTKLEDSAMYFCASRSADRGLKTQYFGPGTRLLVL.

This clone has just a few counts. J is TRBJ2-7 and V is TRBV21-1; the table's D gene call, TRBD1, was not cross checked with the DNA. TRBV21-1 is recorded as a pseudogene. The CDR3 extends over 15 amino acids. The CDR3: CASSKGDRVVDEQYV. As DNA, the CDR3 is TGTGCCAGCAGCAAAGGAGACAGGGTGGTCGACGAGCAGTACGTC.

This rearrangement joins TRBV7-3 to TRBJ2-3; a possible D gene is TRBD2 (5 bases). Trimming left V 1 base short and J 1 base short, with 9 bases between. The CDR3 totals 15 residues. Germline lookup yields CDR1 SGHTA and CDR2 FQGTGA. The CDR3 is CASSLRGDRTDTQYF. DNA of the CDR3: TGTGCCAGCAGCTTAAGGGGAGATCGCACAGATACGCAGTATTTT.

This chain uses TRBV19 with TRBJ2-7; 10 bases match TRBD1. The CDR3 is made up of 15 amino acids. Germline assignment: CDR1 LNHDA and CDR2 SQIVND (reference sequence). V gave up 1 base and J gave up 7 bases; unmatched junction bases: 7. CDR3 coding DNA: TGTGCCAGTAGTATAGGTGGGACAGGGGCAGGGGAGCAGTACTTC. Encoded protein: CASSIGGTGAGEQYF.

This chain connects TRBV18 to TRBJ2-1; 14 positions match TRBD2. CDR3 size: 16 residues. Germline CDR1 KGHSH, CDR2 LQKENI. Germline trimming cut 6 bases from V and 7 bases from J; bases unmatched to any gene: 8. This chain's CDR3 is CASSIGLAGGDNEQFF. The CDR3 bases are TGTGCCAGCTCGATCGGACTAGCGGGGGGAGATAATGAGCAGTTCTTC.

J is TRBJ2-3 and V is TRBV2, with 7 nucleotides matching TRBD1. This CDR3 contains 16 residues. CDR1 is SNHLY, CDR2 FYNNEI, per germline. V shed 6 bases and J 0 bases; nucleotides not matched to a gene: 9. This chain's CDR3 is CASRVQGTISTDTQYF. The CDR3 nucleotides read TGTGCCAGCAGGGTACAGGGGACCATTAGCACAGATACGCAGTATTTT. Variable domain in full (rest from reference TRBV2 and TRBJ2-3): EPEVTQTPSHQVTQMGQEVILRCVPISNHLYFYWYRQILGQKVEFLVSFYNNEISEKSEIFDDQFSVERPDGSNFTLKIRSTKLEDSAMYFCASRVQGTISTDTQYFGPGTRLTVL.

This clone showed up just a few times. The rearrangement links TRBV5-1 to TRBJ1-2; 7 bases fit TRBD1. Germline values: CDR1 SGHRS, CDR2 YFSETQ. J gave up 7 bases and V 2 bases, and 5 bases lay outside the gene matches. CDR3 size: 13 residues. This CDR3 is CASSLHAGGGYTF. CDR3 in DNA: TGCGCCAGCAGCTTACATGCAGGGGGTGGCTACACCTTC.

The V and J genes are TRBV4-1 and TRBJ1-3; 7 positions agree with TRBD1. This CDR3 is built from 15 residues. The V gene end was trimmed by 1 base and the J gene end by 3 bases; junction bases not matched to a gene: 3. Germline V gene sequence: CDR1 MGHRA, CDR2 YSYEKL. CDR3 residues: CASSQATGFGNTIYF. The CDR3 DNA reads as TGCGCCAGCAGCCAAGCGACAGGGTTTGGAAACACCATATATTTT.

This clone has only a few counts. The CDR3 coding sequence is TGCGCCAGCAGCTTGACAGGGGACTCCTACGAGCAGTACTTC. Translated: CASSLTGDSYEQYF. This rearrangement joins TRBV5-1 to TRBJ2-7; 7 bases align to TRBD1. Germline V gives CDR1 SGHRS, CDR2 YFSETQ. This CDR3 region has 14 residues. With 1 base clipped from V and 0 bases from J, the junction kept 1 base outside the gene matches. Filled out from reference TRBV5-1 and TRBJ2-7, the complete variable domain reads KAGVTQTPRYLIKTRGQQVTLSCSPISGHRSVSWYQQTPGQGLQFLFEYFSETQRNKGNFPGRFSGRQFSNSRSEMNVSTLELGDSALYLCASSLTGDSYEQYFGPGTRLTVT.

This clone was seen a single time. The chain is built from TRBV14 and TRBJ1-2, with no clear D. Germline CDR1 SGHDN, CDR2 FVKESK. The V end lost 5 bases, the J end lost 3 bases, and 7 bases lay between the germline ends. The CDR3 is 12 residues long. The CDR3 loop is CASSGPYYGYTF. For the CDR3, the DNA is TGTGCCAGCAGCGGACCCTACTATGGCTACACCTTC.

The rearrangement joins TRBV25-1 to TRBJ2-2; D is unclear. CDR3 length: 13 residues. With 5 bases removed from V and 4 bases from J, the gap between germline ends came to 8 bases. Germline CDR1 MGHDK, CDR2 SYGVNS. In DNA, the CDR3 is TGTGCCAGCAGTAGGACGGTCACCGGGGAGCTGTTTTTT. Its translation is CASSRTVTGELFF.

This clone showed up just a few times. Other DNA sequences in the sample encode the same CDR3. The chain has TRBV27 and TRBJ2-7, with D possibly matching TRBD2 (6 bases). The CDR3 loop spans 14 amino acids. Germline V gives CDR1 MNHEY, CDR2 SMNVEV (reference sequence). V lost 3 bases to trimming and J lost 0 bases, with 9 bases between them. The CDR3 loop is CASSLVGGSYEQYF. In DNA form, the CDR3 reads TGTGCCAGCAGTTTGGTGGGGGGCTCCTACGAGCAGTACTTC.

The chain is built from TRBV5-6 and TRBJ2-5; the D is unclear. The CDR3 is 11 amino acids. Trimming pared 1 base from V and 5 bases from J, leaving 3 bases between. Germline loops: CDR1 SGHDT, CDR2 YYEEEE. CDR3 in amino acids: CASSLRETQYF. CDR3 DNA: TGTGCCAGCAGCTTGCGGGAGACCCAGTACTTC. Full variable domain (remainder filled in from reference TRBV5-6 and TRBJ2-5): DAGVTQSPTHLIKTRGQQVTLRCSPKSGHDTVSWYQQALGQGPQFIFQYYEEEERQRGNFPDRFSGHQFPNYSSELNVNALLLGDSALYLCASSLRETQYFGPGTRLLVL.

As regards this clone: This is likely a read error, given that the CDR3 carries no conserved phenylalanine or tryptophan at its end. No DNA is shown, since the ends of the CDR3 on it are uncertain; the CDR3 is the one TCRdb lists. The chain joins TRBV5-6 to TRBJ2-6. 10 amino acids form the CDR3, both terminal residues included. The germline CDR1 and CDR2 sequences are SGHDT and YYEEEE. CDR3 loop: CASSFVRAPV.

CDR3 sequence: CASGDTSNYGYTF. CDR3 nucleotides: TGTGCCAGTGGGGACACCTCTAACTATGGCTACACCTTC. This chain joins TRBV19 and TRBJ1-2, with a tentative D call TRBD1 (6 bases). V dropped 8 bases and J dropped 0 bases, with 10 bases sitting between them. CDR3 size: 13 residues. The V gene's germline CDR1 is LNHDA and CDR2 SQIVND (reference sequence).

The V and J genes are TRBV28 and TRBJ1-2; unclear D gene. Trimming removed 6 bases from V and 5 bases from J, with 13 bases in between. Germline V gives CDR1 MDHEN, CDR2 SYDVKM. The CDR3 spans 13 residues. CDR3 nucleotide sequence: TGTGCCAGCAGCATCGGGCCTTTTTATGGCTACACCTTC. Amino acids: CASSIGPFYGYTF.

This clone was seen a few times. DNA of the CDR3: TGTGCCAGCAGTGATTTGCGGGATAGCACTGAAGCTTTCTTT. Translating gives CASSDLRDSTEAFF. The chain joins TRBV2 to TRBJ1-1; unclear D gene. With 3 bases removed from V and 4 bases from J, the gap between germline ends came to 12 bases. The CDR3 runs 14 residues. Germline V gene data show CDR1 as SNHLY and CDR2 as FYNNEI.

This chain uses TRBV5-4 with TRBJ2-2, with D possibly being TRBD1 (5 bases). The CDR3 totals 14 residues. V was trimmed by 0 bases and J by 4 bases, leaving 7 bases between them. Germline V CDR1 and CDR2: SGHNT, YYREEE (reference sequence). CDR3 amino acids: CASSLERGTGELFF. The CDR3, as DNA: TGTGCCAGCAGCTTGGAAAGGGGCACCGGGGAGCTGTTTTTT.

The rearrangement uses TRBV29-1 and TRBJ2-1, with 8 bases that match TRBD1. The CDR3 covers 14 residues. Per germline, CDR1 SQVTM and CDR2 ANQGSEA. J gave up 2 bases and V 7 bases, and 7 bases lay outside the gene matches. The CDR3 loop reads CSAGQGGAYNEQFF. In DNA, the CDR3 is TGCAGCGCCGGACAGGGCGGAGCCTACAATGAGCAGTTCTTC.

The chain uses TRBV5-1 and TRBJ1-1; D remains ambiguous. Germline V gene sequence: CDR1 SGHRS, CDR2 YFSETQ. The CDR3 is made up of 15 amino acids. With 4 bases removed from V and 1 base from J, the gap between germline ends came to 14 bases. The CDR3 sequence is CASSARPETNTEAFF. The CDR3 DNA sequence: TGCGCCAGCAGCGCCCGTCCAGAGACGAACACTGAAGCTTTCTTT.

The table lists this clone with a few counts. The genes are TRBV4-3 and TRBJ1-6; tentatively, D is TRBD1 (6 bases). The CDR3 length is 15 residues. The V and J ends lost 0 bases and 8 bases respectively, with 11 bases between them. The V gene's germline CDR1 is LGHNA and CDR2 YSLEER. CDR3 amino acids: CASSQDPGADSPLHF. CDR3 sequence (DNA): TGCGCCAGCAGCCAAGATCCAGGGGCAGATTCACCCCTCCACTTT.

The chain combines TRBV6-5 with TRBJ1-5; D perhaps matches TRBD1 (5 bases). The CDR3 covers 15 residues. With 5 bases removed from V and 5 bases from J, the gap between germline ends came to 16 bases. Germline V gene sequence: CDR1 MNHEY, CDR2 SVGAGI. In DNA, the CDR3 is TGTGCCAGCAGTCTCCACGGCAGGGTAGATCAGCCCCAGCATTTT. Its protein is CASSLHGRVDQPQHF.

The J gene is TRBJ1-2, the V gene TRBV5-1, with 10 bases identical to TRBD1. The CDR3 sequence is 16 residues long. The V and J ends lost 4 bases and 2 bases, in that order; junction bases with no gene match: 8. Germline V lookup: CDR1 SGHRS, CDR2 YFSETQ. The CDR3, as DNA: TGCGCCAGCAGCACGGGGACAGGGGTGAGGAACTATGGCTACACCTTC. It yields the protein CASSTGTGVRNYGYTF.

V gene TRBV30 combines with J gene TRBJ1-1; unclear D gene. The CDR3 covers 15 residues. The V end was cut by 7 bases, the J end by 9 bases, with 27 bases between. CDR1 is GTSNPN, CDR2 SVGIG, per germline (reference sequence). In DNA form, the CDR3 reads TGTGCCTTACTCCTTACCCGGCTGGGTATTACTCAAGCTTTCTTT. Encoded protein: CALLLTRLGITQAFF.

The rearrangement uses TRBV2 and TRBJ1-2; D gene ambiguous. Trimming cost V 3 bases and J 6 bases, with 14 bases left between them. CDR1 is SNHLY, CDR2 FYNNEI, per germline. The CDR3 loop spans 14 amino acids. The CDR3 spells CASSEVGGGNGYTF. As DNA, the CDR3 is TGTGCCAGCAGTGAGGTGGGTGGAGGGAATGGCTACACCTTC.

This chain connects TRBV5-1 to TRBJ2-7; D not certain. The germline gives CDR1 SGHRS, CDR2 YFSETQ. The CDR3 covers 11 residues. Trimming left V 4 bases short and J 6 bases short, with 8 bases between. CDR3 bases: TGCGCCAGCAGCCAGGACCTCGAGCAGTACTTC. Protein product: CASSQDLEQYF.

The rearrangement links TRBV19 to TRBJ1-1; tentative D call: TRBD1 (6 bases). The germline gives CDR1 LNHDA, CDR2 SQIVND (reference sequence). V was pared by 0 bases and J by 4 bases, with 12 bases between. The CDR3 has 15 amino acids. CDR3 bases: TGTGCCAGTAGTATAGAGGGGGCTCGGTTCACTGAAGCTTTCTTT. Translation gives CASSIEGARFTEAFF.

The CDR3, as DNA: TGTGCCAGCAGAGCCGGCAACAGGGGGCAGGGTGAAAAACTGTTTTTT. Translation: CASRAGNRGQGEKLFF. The gene calls are TRBV6-6 and TRBJ1-4; 9 bases match TRBD1. The junction had 12 bases not matched to a gene; V was cut back by 6 bases and J by 7 bases. Germline loops: CDR1 MNHNY, CDR2 SVGAGI (reference sequence). CDR3 length equals 16 residues.

The chain uses TRBV28 and TRBJ1-5, with 12 bases identical to TRBD1. The V and J ends lost 3 bases and 6 bases, in that order; junction bases with no gene match: 6. CDR3 length: 16 residues. Germline V gene lookup returns CDR1 MDHEN and CDR2 SYDVKM. The CDR3 loop is CASSFGTGGAFQPQHF. The CDR3, as DNA: TGTGCCAGCAGTTTTGGGACAGGGGGCGCCTTTCAGCCCCAGCATTTT.

The chain has TRBV6-5 and TRBJ1-6; D may be TRBD1 (6 bases). This CDR3 is built from 11 residues. V was clipped by 9 bases and J by 9 bases, with 9 bases between them. Germline values: CDR1 MNHEY, CDR2 SVGAGI. The CDR3 coding sequence is TGTGCCAGACAGGGTTTTTCACCCCTCCACTTT. Translation gives CARQGFSPLHF.